This TCR beta chain was profiled in a study of T cell clusters in autoimmune cytopenias. Germline lookup yields CDR1 LNHNV and CDR2 YYDKDF (reference sequence). This CDR3 region has 13 residues. TRB rearrangements were amplified by touch-down multiplex PCR with mixed TRB-A/B primers. From its re-call of the multiplex PCR reads, TCRdb lists each CDR3 protein once, without DNA. Here the sample table reports 5,500 to 8,000 distinct CDR3 sequences. Approximately 40,000 genome equivalents of blood DNA were amplified for TRB. This same sample was also taken into another study, of T cell repertoires in aging, cancer and after chemotherapy.

Sequencing was done on a sample of peripheral blood. This sequence originates from a human donor in good health. The rearrangement links TRBV15 to TRBJ1-2; TCRdb outputs TRBD1, but without DNA this stays unchecked. CDR3: CATSRGGARGYTF.